The clone carrying this T cell receptor (beta chain) was seen only a few times. As to treatment: around 19 received Ad26.COV2.S at low or high dose, single or two shots; roughly five received placebo; per-sample allocation not given. The study sampled participants on day 63 after the first vaccine or placebo injection. Profiled with immunoSEQ multiplex PCR; TCRdb holds only in-frame clones, not every one. The sample consists of fewer than 800,000 clones, roughly nine tenths of them appearing once. The data originate from a study of Ad26.COV2.S vaccination and SARS-CoV-2 variants. CDR3 length: 12 amino acids. Trimming shortened V by 11 bases and J by 0 bases, and 9 bases separated the two germline ends. The germline V gene has CDR1 SNHLY and CDR2 FYNNEI.

This TCR was recovered from a person aged 18-60 years who received the Ad26.COV2.S COVID-19 vaccine or a placebo. The V and J genes are TRBV2 and TRBJ2-3, with D perhaps TRBD1 (5 bases). Sequencing was performed on peripheral blood, taken in a trial of Ad26.COV2.S vaccine versus placebo. CDR3: CAGAASTDTQYF. CDR3 DNA: TGTGCCGGGGCGGCTAGCACAGATACGCAGTATTTT.